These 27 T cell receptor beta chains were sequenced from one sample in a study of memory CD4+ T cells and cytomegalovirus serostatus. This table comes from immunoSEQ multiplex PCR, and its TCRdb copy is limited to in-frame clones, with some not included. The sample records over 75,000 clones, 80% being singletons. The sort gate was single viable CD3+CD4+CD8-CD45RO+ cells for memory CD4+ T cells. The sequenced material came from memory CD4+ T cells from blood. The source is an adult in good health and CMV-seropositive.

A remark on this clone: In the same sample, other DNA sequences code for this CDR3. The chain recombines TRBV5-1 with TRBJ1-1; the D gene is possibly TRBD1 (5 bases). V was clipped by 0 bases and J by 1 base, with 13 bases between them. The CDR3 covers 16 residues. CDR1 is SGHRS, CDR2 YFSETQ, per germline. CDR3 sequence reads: CASSLGPGGENTEAFF. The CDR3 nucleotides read TGCGCCAGCAGCTTGGGACCGGGAGGGGAGAACACTGAAGCTTTCTTT.

CDR3 nucleotide sequence: TGTGCCAGCAGTCGACAGGGGAGGACTAATGAAAAACTGTTTTTT. Amino acids: CASSRQGRTNEKLFF. This rearrangement joins TRBV28 to TRBJ1-4; the match to TRBD1 covers 8 bases. The V gene's germline CDR1 is MDHEN and CDR2 SYDVKM. The CDR3 spans 15 residues. Trimming at V came to 5 bases and at J to 2 bases, leaving 4 bases not matched to a gene. The complete variable domain, with remaining parts taken from reference TRBV28 and TRBJ1-4, reads DVKVTQSSRYLVKRTGEKVFLECVQDMDHENMFWYRQDPGLGLRLIYFSYDVKMKEKGDIPEGYSVSREKKERFSLILESASTNQTSMYLCASSRQGRTNEKLFFGSGTQLSVL.

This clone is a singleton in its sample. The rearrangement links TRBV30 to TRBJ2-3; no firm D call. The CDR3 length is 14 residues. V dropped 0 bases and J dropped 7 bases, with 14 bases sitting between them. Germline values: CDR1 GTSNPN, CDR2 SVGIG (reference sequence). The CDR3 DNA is TGTGCCTGGAGTGTCAAGGGTGGGCCTCATACGCAGTATTTT. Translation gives CAWSVKGGPHTQYF.

CDR3 residues: CASSQQQLSGANVLTF. CDR3 nucleotides: TGCGCCAGCAGCCAACAACAGCTGTCTGGGGCCAACGTCCTGACTTTC. The rearrangement joins TRBV4-3 to TRBJ2-6; D is unclear. The CDR3 consists of 16 residues. Looked up from germline, CDR1 is LGHNA and CDR2 is YSLEER. V shed 2 bases and J shed 1 base, with 9 bases lying between them.

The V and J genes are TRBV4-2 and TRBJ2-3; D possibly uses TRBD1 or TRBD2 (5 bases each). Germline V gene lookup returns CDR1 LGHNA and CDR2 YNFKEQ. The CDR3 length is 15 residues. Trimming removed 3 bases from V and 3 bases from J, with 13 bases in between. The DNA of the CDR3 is TGTGCCAGCAGCCAGGGGGTTGGGCCTACAGATACGCAGTATTTT. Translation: CASSQGVGPTDTQYF.

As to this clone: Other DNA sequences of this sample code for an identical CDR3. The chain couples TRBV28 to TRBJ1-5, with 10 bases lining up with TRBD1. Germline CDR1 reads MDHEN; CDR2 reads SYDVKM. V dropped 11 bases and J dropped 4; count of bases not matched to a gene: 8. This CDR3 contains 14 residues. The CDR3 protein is CASIPGQGNQPQHF. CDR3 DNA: TGTGCCTCCATCCCGGGACAGGGGAATCAGCCCCAGCATTTT.

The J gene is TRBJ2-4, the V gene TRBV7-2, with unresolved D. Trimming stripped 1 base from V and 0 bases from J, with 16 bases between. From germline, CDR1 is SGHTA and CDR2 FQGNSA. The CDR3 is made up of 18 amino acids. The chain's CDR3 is CASSLVRVERLAKNIQYF. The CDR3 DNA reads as TGTGCCAGCAGCTTAGTAAGGGTCGAACGCTTAGCCAAAAACATTCAGTACTTC. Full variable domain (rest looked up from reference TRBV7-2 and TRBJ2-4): GAGVSQSPSNKVTEKGKDVELRCDPISGHTALYWYRQSLGQGLEFLIYFQGNSAPDKSGLPSDRFSAERTGGSVSTLTIQRTQQEDSAVYLCASSLVRVERLAKNIQYFGAGTRLSVL.

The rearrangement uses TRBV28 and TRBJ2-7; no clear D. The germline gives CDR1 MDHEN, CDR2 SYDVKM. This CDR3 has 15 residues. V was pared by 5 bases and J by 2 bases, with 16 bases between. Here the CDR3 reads CASSQDWRRTYEQYF. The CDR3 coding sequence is TGTGCCAGCAGTCAAGACTGGCGGCGAACCTACGAGCAGTACTTC.

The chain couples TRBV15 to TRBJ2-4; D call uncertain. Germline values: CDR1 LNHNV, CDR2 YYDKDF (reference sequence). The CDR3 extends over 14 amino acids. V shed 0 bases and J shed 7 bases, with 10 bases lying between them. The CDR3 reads CATSRDWAANIQYF. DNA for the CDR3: TGTGCCACCAGCAGAGATTGGGCGGCGAACATTCAGTACTTC. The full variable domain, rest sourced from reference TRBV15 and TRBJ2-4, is DAMVIQNPRYQVTQFGKPVTLSCSQTLNHNVMYWYQQKSSQAPKLLFHYYDKDFNNEADTPDNFQSRRPNTSFCFLDIRSPGLGDTAMYLCATSRDWAANIQYFGAGTRLSVL.

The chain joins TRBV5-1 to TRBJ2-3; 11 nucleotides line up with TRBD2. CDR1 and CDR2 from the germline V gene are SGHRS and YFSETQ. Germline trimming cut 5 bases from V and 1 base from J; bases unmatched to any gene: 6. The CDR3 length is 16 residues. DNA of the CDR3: TGCGCCAGCAGACCCGAGGGACTAGCGGGCACAGATACGCAGTATTTT. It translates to CASRPEGLAGTDTQYF.

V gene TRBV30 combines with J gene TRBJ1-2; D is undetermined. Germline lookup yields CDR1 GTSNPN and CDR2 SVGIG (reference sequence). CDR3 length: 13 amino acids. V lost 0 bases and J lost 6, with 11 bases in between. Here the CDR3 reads CAWSVSRVHGYTF. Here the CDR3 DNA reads TGTGCCTGGAGTGTTTCGAGGGTCCATGGCTACACCTTC.

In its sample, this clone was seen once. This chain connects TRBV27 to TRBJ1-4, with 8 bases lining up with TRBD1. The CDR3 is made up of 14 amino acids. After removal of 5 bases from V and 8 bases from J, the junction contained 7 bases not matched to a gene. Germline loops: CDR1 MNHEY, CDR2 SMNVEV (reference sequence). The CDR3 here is CASSLQGAGEKLFF. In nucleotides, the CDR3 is TGTGCCAGCAGTCTCCAGGGGGCCGGCGAAAAACTGTTTTTT.

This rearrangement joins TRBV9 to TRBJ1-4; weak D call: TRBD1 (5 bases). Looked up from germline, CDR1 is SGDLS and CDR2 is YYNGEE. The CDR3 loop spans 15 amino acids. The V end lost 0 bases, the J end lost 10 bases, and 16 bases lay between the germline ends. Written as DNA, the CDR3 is TGTGCCAGCAGCGTAGGGTTCGGGGGAGGGTTAAAACTGTTTTTT. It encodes CASSVGFGGGLKLFF.

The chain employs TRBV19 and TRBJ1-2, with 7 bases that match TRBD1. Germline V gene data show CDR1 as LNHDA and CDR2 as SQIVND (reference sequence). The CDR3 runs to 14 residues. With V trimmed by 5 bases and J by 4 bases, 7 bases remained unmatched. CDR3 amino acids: CASSVQGSGYGYTF. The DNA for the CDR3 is TGTGCCAGTAGTGTACAGGGGAGCGGCTATGGCTACACCTTC. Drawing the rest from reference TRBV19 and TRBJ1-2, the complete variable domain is DGGITQSPKYLFRKEGQNVTLSCEQNLNHDAMYWYRQDPGQGLRLIYYSQIVNDFQKGDIAEGYSVSREKKESFPLTVTSAQKNPTAFYLCASSVQGSGYGYTFGSGTRLTVV.

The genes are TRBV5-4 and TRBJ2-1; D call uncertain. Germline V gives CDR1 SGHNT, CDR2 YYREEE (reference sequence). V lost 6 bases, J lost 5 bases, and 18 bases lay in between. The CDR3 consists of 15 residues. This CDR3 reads CASTLSKQGNNEQFF. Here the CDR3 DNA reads TGTGCCAGCACCTTAAGTAAGCAAGGGAACAATGAGCAGTTCTTC. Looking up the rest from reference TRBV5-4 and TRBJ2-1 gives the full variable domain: ETGVTQSPTHLIKTRGQQVTLRCSSQSGHNTVSWYQQALGQGPQFIFQYYREEENGRGNFPPRFSGLQFPNYSSELNVNALELDDSALYLCASTLSKQGNNEQFFGPGTRLTVL.

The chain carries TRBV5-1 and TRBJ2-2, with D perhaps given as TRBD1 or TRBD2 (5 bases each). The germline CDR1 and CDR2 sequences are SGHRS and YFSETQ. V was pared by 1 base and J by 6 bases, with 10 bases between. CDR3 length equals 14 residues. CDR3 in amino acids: CASSLWDGAGELFF. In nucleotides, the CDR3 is TGCGCCAGCAGCTTGTGGGACGGCGCCGGGGAGCTGTTTTTT. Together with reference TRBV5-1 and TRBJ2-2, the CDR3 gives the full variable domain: KAGVTQTPRYLIKTRGQQVTLSCSPISGHRSVSWYQQTPGQGLQFLFEYFSETQRNKGNFPGRFSGRQFSNSRSEMNVSTLELGDSALYLCASSLWDGAGELFFGEGSRLTVL.

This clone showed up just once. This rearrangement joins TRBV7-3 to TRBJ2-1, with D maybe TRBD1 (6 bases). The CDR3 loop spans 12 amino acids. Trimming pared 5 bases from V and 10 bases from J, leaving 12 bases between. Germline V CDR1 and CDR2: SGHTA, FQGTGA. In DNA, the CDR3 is TGTGCCAGCAGCCCGACAGGACTCGAGCAGTTCTTC. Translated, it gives CASSPTGLEQFF. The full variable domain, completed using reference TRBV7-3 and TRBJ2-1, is GAGVSQTPSNKVTEKGKYVELRCDPISGHTALYWYRQSLGQGPEFLIYFQGTGAADDSGLPNDRFFAVRPEGSVSTLKIQRTERGDSAVYLCASSPTGLEQFFGPGTRLTVL.

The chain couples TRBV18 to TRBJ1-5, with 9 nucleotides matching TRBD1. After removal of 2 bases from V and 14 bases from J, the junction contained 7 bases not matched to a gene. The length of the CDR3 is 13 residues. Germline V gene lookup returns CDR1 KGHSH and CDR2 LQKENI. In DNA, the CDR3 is TGTGCCAGCTCACCAAGCGAAGGGACAGGGAAGCATTTT. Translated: CASSPSEGTGKHF.

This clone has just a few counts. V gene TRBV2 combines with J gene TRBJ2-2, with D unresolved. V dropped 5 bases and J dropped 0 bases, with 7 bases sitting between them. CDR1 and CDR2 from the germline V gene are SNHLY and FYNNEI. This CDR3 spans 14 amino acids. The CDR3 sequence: CASSSASNTGELFF. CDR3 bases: TGTGCCAGCAGTAGCGCCTCGAACACCGGGGAGCTGTTTTTT.

CDR3 region: CASSLGQGANTIYF. In nucleotides, the CDR3 is TGTGCCAGCAGCTTGGGGCAGGGGGCAAACACCATATATTTT. This chain joins TRBV5-6 and TRBJ1-3, with 8 bases aligning to TRBD1. V lost 0 bases and J lost 6; bases outside the gene matches: 2. Germline V gene data show CDR1 as SGHDT and CDR2 as YYEEEE. The CDR3 extends over 14 amino acids. Combining the CDR3 with reference TRBV5-6 and TRBJ1-3 gives the whole variable domain DAGVTQSPTHLIKTRGQQVTLRCSPKSGHDTVSWYQQALGQGPQFIFQYYEEEERQRGNFPDRFSGHQFPNYSSELNVNALLLGDSALYLCASSLGQGANTIYFGEGSWLTVV.

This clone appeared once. The CDR3 here is CASSWQANEKLFF. DNA of the CDR3: TGTGCCAGCAGTTGGCAAGCTAATGAAAAACTGTTTTTT. The V and J genes are TRBV27 and TRBJ1-4; no clear D. Germline V gives CDR1 MNHEY, CDR2 SMNVEV (reference sequence). V lost 4 bases and J 3 bases, leaving 6 bases between the germline ends. The CDR3 sequence is 13 residues long.

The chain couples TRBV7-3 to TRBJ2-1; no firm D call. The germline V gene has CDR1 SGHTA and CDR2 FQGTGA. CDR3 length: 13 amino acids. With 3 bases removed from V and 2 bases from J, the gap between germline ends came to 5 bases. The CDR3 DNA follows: TGTGCCAGCAGCTTCGGACCCTACAATGAGCAGTTCTTC. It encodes CASSFGPYNEQFF.

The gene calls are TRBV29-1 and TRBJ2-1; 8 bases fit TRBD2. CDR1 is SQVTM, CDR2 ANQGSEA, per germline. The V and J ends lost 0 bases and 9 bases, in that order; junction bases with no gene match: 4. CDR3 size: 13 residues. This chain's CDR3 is CSVEEIAGREQFF. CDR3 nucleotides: TGCAGCGTTGAAGAAATAGCGGGACGTGAGCAGTTCTTC.

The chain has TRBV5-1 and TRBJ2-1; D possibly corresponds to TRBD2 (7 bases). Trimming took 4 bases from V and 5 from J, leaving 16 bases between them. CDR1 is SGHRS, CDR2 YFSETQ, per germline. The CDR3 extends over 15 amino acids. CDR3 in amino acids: CASSGRGAGDNEQFF. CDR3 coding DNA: TGCGCCAGCAGCGGTCGGGGGGCGGGAGACAATGAGCAGTTCTTC.

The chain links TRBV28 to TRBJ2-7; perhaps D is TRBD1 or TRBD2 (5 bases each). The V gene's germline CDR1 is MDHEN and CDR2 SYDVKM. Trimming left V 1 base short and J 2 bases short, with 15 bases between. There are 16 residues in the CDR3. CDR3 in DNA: TGTGCCAGCAGTTTATATCGAGCATTGGGGGCCTACGAGCAGTACTTC. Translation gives CASSLYRALGAYEQYF. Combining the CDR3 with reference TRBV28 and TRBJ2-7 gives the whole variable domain DVKVTQSSRYLVKRTGEKVFLECVQDMDHENMFWYRQDPGLGLRLIYFSYDVKMKEKGDIPEGYSVSREKKERFSLILESASTNQTSMYLCASSLYRALGAYEQYFGPGTRLTVT.

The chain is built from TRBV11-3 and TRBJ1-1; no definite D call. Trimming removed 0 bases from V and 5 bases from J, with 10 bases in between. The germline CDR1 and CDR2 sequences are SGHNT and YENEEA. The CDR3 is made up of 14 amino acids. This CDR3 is CASSLDKGNTEAFF. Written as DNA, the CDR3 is TGTGCCAGCAGCTTAGATAAGGGCAATACTGAAGCTTTCTTT.

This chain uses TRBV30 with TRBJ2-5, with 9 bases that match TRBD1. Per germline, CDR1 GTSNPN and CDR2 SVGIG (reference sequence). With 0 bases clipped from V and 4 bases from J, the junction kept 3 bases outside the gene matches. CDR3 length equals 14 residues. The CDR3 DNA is TGTGCCTGGAGTGTAGAGGACAGGGGAGAGACCCAGTACTTC. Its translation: CAWSVEDRGETQYF.